The 22 T cell receptor beta chains in this list originate from one sample, sequenced in a study of early T cells in non-severe SARS-CoV-2 infection. TCRdb independently ran MiXCR on the 5' RACE reads; one entry per CDR3 protein. The profile shows tens of thousands of distinct CDR3 sequences, 5.6% of them singletons. Sequences were obtained from whole blood. These receptors all come from an adult who was a healthcare worker with PCR-confirmed SARS-CoV-2 infection or an uninfected control (not recorded which).

The sample holds many counts of this clonotype. CDR3 in amino acids: CASSRAASYEQYF. The DNA for the CDR3 is TGCGCCAGCAGTCGGGCTGCCTCCTACGAGCAGTACTTC. The J gene is TRBJ2-7, the V gene TRBV5-1; D is uncertain. The CDR3 is 13 residues long. With 5 bases removed from V and 0 bases from J, the gap between germline ends came to 9 bases. Germline loops: CDR1 SGHRS, CDR2 YFSETQ. Together with reference TRBV5-1 and TRBJ2-7, the CDR3 gives the full variable domain: KAGVTQTPRYLIKTRGQQVTLSCSPISGHRSVSWYQQTPGQGLQFLFEYFSETQRNKGNFPGRFSGRQFSNSRSEMNVSTLELGDSALYLCASSRAASYEQYFGPGTRLTVT.

The sample holds many counts of this clonotype. CDR3 in amino acids: CAWSEAAGSTFF. CDR3 in DNA: TGTGCCTGGAGTGAGGCGGCCGGGTCGACTTTCTTT. The chain couples TRBV30 to TRBJ1-1; no definite D call. The CDR3 totals 12 residues. Trimming cost V 1 base and J 12 bases, with 15 bases left between them. Germline V gene sequence: CDR1 GTSNPN, CDR2 SVGIG (reference sequence).

This clonotype has ten or more counts. This chain joins TRBV5-1 and TRBJ2-2; no clear D. Between the trimmed V and J ends, which lost 4 bases and 3 bases, there was a span of 13 bases. The CDR3 is 15 residues long. The V gene's germline CDR1 is SGHRS and CDR2 YFSETQ. The CDR3 region is CASSPEMVDTGELFF. The CDR3 nucleotides read TGCGCCAGCAGCCCTGAAATGGTCGACACCGGGGAGCTGTTTTTT.

As regards this clonotype: With a much larger clone just one base away, this may be a read error. V and J are TRBV7-9 and TRBJ1-1; 8 nucleotides align to TRBD1. The germline gives CDR1 SEHNR, CDR2 FQNEAQ (reference sequence). This CDR3 comprises 15 residues. The CDR3 sequence is CVSSGYGTGAPEAFF. CDR3 bases: TGTGTCAGCAGCGGATACGGGACAGGCGCCCCTGAGGCTTTCTTT.

This clonotype was detected a few times. The chain employs TRBV7-9 and TRBJ2-5; D possibly corresponds to TRBD2 (5 bases). Germline CDR1 is SEHNR and CDR2 is FQNEAQ (reference sequence). The CDR3 has 17 residues. Trimming cost V 2 bases and J 2 bases, with 18 bases left between them. CDR3 sequence: CASSLLAGWRTQETQYF. CDR3 sequence (DNA): TGTGCCAGCAGCTTATTAGCCGGTTGGAGGACTCAAGAGACCCAGTACTTC.

The chain joins TRBV14 to TRBJ2-1, with TRBD2 matching 16 bases. There are 15 residues in the CDR3. V lost 1 base, J lost 14 bases, and 5 bases stayed unmatched. Germline CDR1 and CDR2: SGHDN and FVKESK. The CDR3, as DNA: TGTGCCAGCAGCCAAGCCCCGGGACTAGCGGGAGGGAAGTTCTTC. Translating gives CASSQAPGLAGGKFF.

This clonotype was picked up many times. The V call is TRBV7-7, the J call TRBJ2-1, with TRBD2 matching over 10 bases. Germline V CDR1 and CDR2: SSHAT, FNYEAQ (reference sequence). After removal of 1 base from V and 13 bases from J, the junction contained 4 bases not matched to a gene. CDR3 length: 13 amino acids. CDR3: CASSLDLAGVQFF. The CDR3 region has the DNA TGTGCCAGCAGCTTAGACCTAGCGGGAGTTCAGTTCTTC.

This sequence joins TRBV27 and TRBJ2-1; no clear D gene. In germline, CDR1 is MNHEY, CDR2 SMNVEV (reference sequence). The CDR3 has 12 residues. V was pared by 6 bases and J by 7 bases, with 10 bases between. The CDR3 region is CASSPVANEQFF. CDR3 in DNA: TGTGCCAGCAGCCCCGTCGCGAATGAGCAGTTCTTC.

J is TRBJ2-2 and V is TRBV7-2; D gene ambiguous. The CDR3 is 13 residues long. Germline loops: CDR1 SGHTA, CDR2 FQGNSA. V lost 5 bases and J 3 bases, leaving 7 bases between the germline ends. CDR3 sequence reads: CASSQPYTGELFF. The CDR3 nucleotides read TGTGCCAGCAGCCAGCCATACACCGGGGAGCTGTTTTTT. Full variable domain (outside the CDR3, taken from reference TRBV7-2 and TRBJ2-2): GAGVSQSPSNKVTEKGKDVELRCDPISGHTALYWYRQSLGQGLEFLIYFQGNSAPDKSGLPSDRFSAERTGGSVSTLTIQRTQQEDSAVYLCASSQPYTGELFFGEGSRLTVL.

In this sample, this clonotype turned up many times. This rearrangement joins TRBV28 to TRBJ2-5, with D uncertain. V lost 3 bases and J 4 bases, leaving 12 bases between the germline ends. In germline, CDR1 is MDHEN, CDR2 SYDVKM. The CDR3 consists of 14 residues. The CDR3 region is CASSFINGLETQYF. CDR3 sequence (DNA): TGTGCCAGCAGTTTTATCAATGGGTTAGAGACCCAGTACTTC. Full variable domain (missing parts from reference TRBV28 and TRBJ2-5): DVKVTQSSRYLVKRTGEKVFLECVQDMDHENMFWYRQDPGLGLRLIYFSYDVKMKEKGDIPEGYSVSREKKERFSLILESASTNQTSMYLCASSFINGLETQYFGPGTRLLVL.

This clonotype was counted a few times. The V gene is TRBV7-9, the J gene TRBJ2-7; a weak D match, TRBD2 (5 bases). CDR1 and CDR2 (germline): SEHNR, FQNEAQ (reference sequence). The CDR3 length is 14 residues. V dropped 5 bases and J dropped 9 bases, with 20 bases sitting between them. The CDR3 sequence: CASSLPGGSEGQYF. Here the CDR3 DNA reads TGTGCCAGCAGCCTCCCAGGCGGGTCGGAAGGGCAGTACTTC.

At least ten counts were recorded for this clonotype. CDR3 sequence: CASSGLGSTDTQYF. Here the CDR3 DNA reads TGTGCCAGCAGCGGATTAGGGAGCACAGATACGCAGTATTTT. The gene calls are TRBV9 and TRBJ2-3; D remains unclear. With 3 bases removed from V and 0 bases from J, the gap between germline ends came to 8 bases. In germline, CDR1 is SGDLS, CDR2 YYNGEE. The CDR3 extends over 14 amino acids.

This clonotype was counted at least ten times. The genes are TRBV12-5 and TRBJ1-5; D is possibly TRBD1 (5 bases). This CDR3 spans 16 amino acids. Per germline, CDR1 LGHNT and CDR2 FRNRAP. Trimming removed 6 bases at V and 0 bases at J, with 15 bases between. The CDR3 nucleotides read TGTGCTAGTGGGTCCGGGACTGAATTTAGCAATCAGCCCCAGCATTTT. This sequence encodes CASGSGTEFSNQPQHF. Combining the CDR3 with reference TRBV12-5 and TRBJ1-5 gives the whole variable domain DARVTQTPRHKVTEMGQEVTMRCQPILGHNTVFWYRQTMMQGLELLAYFRNRAPLDDSGMPKDRFSAEMPDATLATLKIQPSEPRDSAVYFCASGSGTEFSNQPQHFGDGTRLSIL.

This clonotype was seen repeatedly, ten times or more. This chain joins TRBV6-5 and TRBJ2-1; TRBD2 aligns across 7 bases. Germline-derived CDR1 and CDR2 are MNHEY and SVGAGI. Trimming took 6 bases from V and 4 from J; bases not matched to a gene: 6. The CDR3 spans 14 residues. In DNA form, the CDR3 reads TGTGCCAGCAGCCTAGGCGGGGGATACAATGAGCAGTTCTTC. It specifies CASSLGGGYNEQFF.

The V and J genes are TRBV20-1 and TRBJ2-4; D unclear. The CDR3 runs 16 residues. Germline CDR1 is DFQATT and CDR2 is SNEGSKA (reference sequence). Trimming pared 6 bases from V and 2 bases from J, leaving 20 bases between. As DNA, the CDR3 is TGCAGTGCCCCGTTTTTGATTGGGCATACCAAAAACATTCAGTACTTC. This codes for CSAPFLIGHTKNIQYF.

This clonotype was detected only a few times. V is TRBV6-2 or TRBV6-3 and J is TRBJ2-7, with 7 bases aligning to TRBD2. Germline values: CDR1 MNHEY, CDR2 SVGEGT. V shed 0 bases, J shed 2 bases, and the junction held 4 bases outside the gene matches. The CDR3 totals 15 residues. The chain's CDR3 is CASSYSASGTYEQYF. DNA for the CDR3: TGTGCCAGCAGTTACTCGGCTAGCGGTACCTACGAGCAGTACTTC.

In its sample, this clonotype was seen many times. The chain is built from TRBV7-9 and TRBJ2-7; D uncertain. There are 13 residues in the CDR3. Trimming removed 5 bases from V and 5 bases from J, with 13 bases in between. Germline-derived CDR1 and CDR2 are SEHNR and FQNEAQ (reference sequence). Here the CDR3 reads CASSRPGPHEQYF. DNA of the CDR3: TGTGCCAGCAGCCGGCCCGGGCCCCACGAGCAGTACTTC.

There are many counts of this clonotype. V and J are TRBV12-3 or TRBV12-4 and TRBJ2-5; 12 bases are shared with TRBD1. The CDR3 has 15 amino acids. The J segment lost 6 bases and the V segment lost 7 bases, leaving 9 bases of the junction unmatched. The CDR3 sequence is CASTLGGQGAKTQYF. For the CDR3, the DNA is TGTGCCAGCACCTTGGGGGGACAGGGGGCCAAGACCCAGTACTTC.

A note on this clonotype: It may be a read error: a sequence one base away is much more abundant. This sequence joins TRBV20-1 and TRBJ2-7, with 7 bases lining up with TRBD2. This CDR3 is built from 13 residues. Per the germline V gene, CDR1 is DFQATT and CDR2 is SNEGSKA (reference sequence). J was trimmed by 4 bases and V by 5 bases; bases with no gene match: 8. CDR3 sequence reads: CSAPRAGVYEQYF. In DNA, the CDR3 is TGCAGTGCTCCCCGTGCGGGGGTGTACGAGCAGTACTTC.

Written as DNA, the CDR3 is TGTGCCAGCAGCTTATACTCCGGCACAGATACGCAGTATTTT. Translation gives CASSLYSGTDTQYF. The rearrangement links TRBV7-2 to TRBJ2-3; D gene ambiguous. Germline V gene lookup returns CDR1 SGHTA and CDR2 FQGNSA. Trimming stripped 2 bases from V and 1 base from J, with 7 bases between. The CDR3 length is 14 residues.

This clonotype was seen more than once but under ten times. The chain carries TRBV6-6 and TRBJ1-1; 10 bases match TRBD1. Germline V gene data show CDR1 as MNHNY and CDR2 as SVGAGI (reference sequence). J lost 6 bases, V lost 7 bases, and 5 bases had no gene match. This CDR3 is built from 13 residues. The CDR3 DNA follows: TGTGCCAGCACTGGGACAGGGGACGCTGAAGCTTTCTTT. Translation: CASTGTGDAEAFF.

This clonotype was counted ten times or more. For the CDR3, the DNA is TGTGCCAGCAGCCCCGTGGCAGCTTCTAACTATGGCTACACCTTC. Its translation: CASSPVAASNYGYTF. This chain links TRBV9 with TRBJ1-2; no clear D. Germline assignment: CDR1 SGDLS and CDR2 YYNGEE. The CDR3 has 15 residues. Trimming took off 4 bases at V and 0 bases at J, with 13 bases between the two ends. Complete variable domain (other parts from reference TRBV9 and TRBJ1-2): DSGVTQTPKHLITATGQRVTLRCSPRSGDLSVYWYQQSLDQGLQFLIQYYNGEERAKGNILERFSAQQFPDLHSELNLSSLELGDSALYFCASSPVAASNYGYTFGSGTRLTVV.